What follows is one T cell receptor (beta chain) and its context. It has no known antigen specificity. Compared with germline, one end of the junction differs, possibly owing to a read error. This was a case-control study nested in a cohort of healthcare workers in London, UK, who had nasopharyngeal swab PCR tests and blood samples taken every week. Healthcare workers were recruited between 23 and 31 March 2020, during the week of the UK lockdown, and were followed weekly for up to about 15 weeks. The sample comes from a study of early T cells in non-severe SARS-CoV-2 infection (dated by TCRdb to about 2021). At the level of the whole study: Bulk RNA from unsorted whole blood was used for TCR sequencing, so alpha and beta chains could not be paired.

Library construction relied on 5' RACE. The instrument was a NextSeq 500. The TCR library protocol attached unique molecular identifiers to individual cDNA molecules to correct for sequencing error and PCR bias. Sequencing covered both TCR alpha and beta chains, and within each sample the abundances of alpha and beta sequences were tightly co-correlated. Turning to the authors' computational methods: Decombinator V4 was used to annotate TCR sequences for V gene, J gene and CDR3. TCRs were defined as expanded if a significant change between any two time points was detected under a Poisson model with p below 0.0001. TCR abundances were normalised to the total number of TCRs sequenced per sample and expressed as counts per million. A search of VDJdb, accessed on 1 November 2021, was run for TCRs annotated to CMV, EBV and SARS-CoV-2, with TCRs annotated for multiple antigens excluded. TCRdb cleaned the public reads at Q25 with fastp, built clones with MiXCR and kept in-frame beta chains. One record per CDR3 amino acid sequence lists the most common genes and DNA. TCRdb's processing, not the authors', yielded these V and J calls. Counted in this sample were 75,000 to 95,000 distinct CDR3 sequences; around 17% of them appeared once. The top ten clones comprise just over 5% of the sample.

The investigation overall reported the following: VDJdb matching was skewed toward anti-spike CD8 responses, so virus-specific expansions were likely underestimated and private and CD4 specificities were missed.

Sequenced material: whole blood, taken at baseline. The TCR originated in an adult who was a healthcare worker with PCR-confirmed SARS-CoV-2 infection or an uninfected control (not recorded which).

CDR3 reads: CASSFGGTGEPFF. The nucleotide sequence is TGTGCCAGCAGCTTCGGGGGAACCGGGGAGCCGTTTTTT. The rearranged segments are TRBV11-3 and TRBJ2-2; a tentative D match to TRBD2 spans 6 bases. The CDR3 runs 13 residues from the cysteine to the phenylalanine. Only the CDR3 DNA stays, 39 bases, in frame from base 1. From the germline V gene, CDR1 is SGHNT and CDR2 is YENEEA.